The 5 T cell receptor beta chains below were found in one sample sequenced in a study of cytomegalovirus exposure and HLA in healthy donors. Both 60 Vbeta primers and 13 Jbeta primers went into the PCR. Generated by immunoSEQ multiplex PCR, the TCRdb table keeps only in-frame clones and is missing some. Of about 150,000 clones listed, about 84% are singletons. The source material was PBMCs. The receptors come from a male donor in good health and CMV-seronegative.

The chain combines TRBV2 with TRBJ2-7; unclear D gene. CDR1 is SNHLY and CDR2 is FYNNEI in the germline V gene. The CDR3 length is 12 residues. V gave up 7 bases and J gave up 3 bases, with 10 bases separating them. The CDR3 nucleotides are TGTGCCAGCACGGGTGTAGGCTACGAGCAGTACTTC. Amino acids: CASTGVGYEQYF.

The chain carries TRBV11-2 and TRBJ2-7, with 9 nucleotides matching TRBD2. Trimming at V came to 5 bases and at J to 3 bases, leaving 8 bases not matched to a gene. This CDR3 contains 15 residues. CDR1 is SGHAT and CDR2 is FQNNGV in the germline V gene. The CDR3 sequence is CASSPPSGAYYEQYF. The DNA for the CDR3 is TGTGCCAGCAGCCCCCCTAGCGGGGCTTACTACGAGCAGTACTTC.

The gene calls are TRBV7-2 and TRBJ2-7; D possibly corresponds to TRBD2 (5 bases). Germline V lookup: CDR1 SGHTA, CDR2 FQGNSA. This CDR3 is built from 15 residues. Trimming removed 5 bases from V and 2 bases from J, with 16 bases in between. The CDR3 region is CASSSTRAATYEQYF. The CDR3 bases are TGTGCCAGCAGCAGTACTAGAGCCGCCACCTACGAGCAGTACTTC.

In its sample, this clone was seen once. CDR3 nucleotides: TGCAGCGTTGTGGGGACTAGCGGGAGTAATGAGCAGTTCTTC. Residues: CSVVGTSGSNEQFF. V usage is TRBV29-1 and J usage is TRBJ2-1, with TRBD2 identical over 14 bases. Germline V gives CDR1 SQVTM, CDR2 ANQGSEA. Trimming at V came to 4 bases and at J to 7 bases, leaving 3 bases not matched to a gene. The CDR3 is made up of 14 amino acids.

The V gene is TRBV29-1, the J gene TRBJ2-1; TRBD1 aligns across 8 bases. Losses at the gene ends were 6 bases for V and 5 bases for J; bases not matched to a gene: 6. The CDR3 loop spans 13 amino acids. Germline V CDR1 and CDR2: SQVTM, ANQGSEA. In DNA, the CDR3 is TGCAGCGTCCCCGGACAGGGACACAATGAGCAGTTCTTC. Translated: CSVPGQGHNEQFF.